The rows below give T cell receptor beta chains drawn from one sample of a study of CD8+ T cells in alopecia areata. Produced via immunoSEQ multiplex PCR; TCRdb's table is partial and in-frame only. The sample records hundreds of thousands of clones, approximately 52% being singletons. The source material was CD4+ T cells sorted from blood, sampled at week 0. The receptors shown here come from a human donor with alopecia areata. CDR3s include the opening cysteine and the closing phenylalanine or tryptophan. The order of the fields is CDR3 protein, CDR3 DNA, clone size, V gene, D gene, J gene. D genes are given only for firm matches. Size is stated for part of the rows, as once, few or many counts, or as a class when the clone is expanded.

cdr3_aa: CSVGGLSSHTQYF
cdr3_nt: TGCAGCGTCGGGGGACTTAGCAGCCATACGCAGTATTTT
clone_size: .
v_call: TRBV29-1
d_call: .
j_call: TRBJ2-3

cdr3_aa: CSVAKGGVNTEAFF
cdr3_nt: TGCAGCGTTGCCAAAGGGGGCGTGAACACTGAAGCTTTCTTT
clone_size: .
v_call: TRBV29-1
d_call: TRBD1
j_call: TRBJ1-1

cdr3_aa: CSADRGPLTEAFF
cdr3_nt: TGCAGCGCCGACAGGGGACCTCTAACTGAAGCTTTCTTT
clone_size: .
v_call: TRBV29-1
d_call: TRBD1
j_call: TRBJ1-1

cdr3_aa: CASSDSFATNEKLFF
cdr3_nt: TGCGCCAGCAGTGACAGCTTCGCAACTAATGAAAAACTGTTTTTT
clone_size: few
v_call: TRBV10-2
d_call: .
j_call: TRBJ1-4

cdr3_aa: CASSLPQGGYTF
cdr3_nt: TGTGCCAGCAGCTTGCCCCAAGGGGGCTACACCTTC
clone_size: .
v_call: TRBV5-4
d_call: .
j_call: TRBJ1-2

cdr3_aa: CASSSRGTGRESPLHF
cdr3_nt: TGTGCCAGCAGCTCCCGTGGGACAGGGCGCGAATCACCCCTCCACTTT
clone_size: once
v_call: TRBV5-6
d_call: TRBD1
j_call: TRBJ1-6

cdr3_aa: CASSGTSYEQYF
cdr3_nt: TGCGCCAGCAGCGGGACTTCCTACGAGCAGTACTTC
clone_size: .
v_call: TRBV5-1
d_call: .
j_call: TRBJ2-7

cdr3_aa: CAWTGFSAYNEQFF
cdr3_nt: TGTGCCTGGACGGGGTTCTCAGCCTACAATGAGCAGTTCTTC
clone_size: .
v_call: TRBV30
d_call: .
j_call: TRBJ2-1

cdr3_aa: CATSRGRDYGYTF
cdr3_nt: TGTGCCACCAGCAGGGGAAGGGACTATGGCTACACCTTC
clone_size: .
v_call: TRBV15
d_call: .
j_call: TRBJ1-2

cdr3_aa: CASSLRASGTEAFF
cdr3_nt: TGTGCCAGCAGTCTCCGGGCCAGCGGAACTGAAGCTTTCTTT
clone_size: .
v_call: TRBV25-1
d_call: .
j_call: TRBJ1-1

cdr3_aa: CAWSYRDFGYTF
cdr3_nt: TGTGCCTGGAGCTACCGGGACTTTGGCTACACCTTC
clone_size: .
v_call: TRBV30
d_call: .
j_call: TRBJ1-2

cdr3_aa: CASSLGYGVEQFF
cdr3_nt: TGTGCCAGCAGCTTAGGTTACGGTGTTGAGCAGTTCTTC
clone_size: few
v_call: TRBV7-9
d_call: .
j_call: TRBJ2-1

cdr3_aa: CASSQVGTGFQPQHF
cdr3_nt: TGCGCCAGCAGCCAAGTCGGGACAGGGTTTCAGCCCCAGCATTTT
clone_size: .
v_call: TRBV4-1
d_call: TRBD1
j_call: TRBJ1-5

cdr3_aa: CASSVGGASTDTQYF
cdr3_nt: TGTGCCAGCAGCGTAGGGGGCGCAAGCACAGATACGCAGTATTTT
clone_size: .
v_call: TRBV9
d_call: .
j_call: TRBJ2-3

cdr3_aa: CASSLEGLAPYNVQFF
cdr3_nt: TGTGCCAGCAGCTTGGAAGGGTTAGCGCCTTACAATGTGCAGTTCTTC
clone_size: .
v_call: TRBV5-8
d_call: .
j_call: TRBJ2-1

cdr3_aa: CSAAGGTKLPYEQYF
cdr3_nt: TGCAGCGCGGCGGGGGGGACGAAACTCCCCTACGAGCAGTACTTC
clone_size: .
v_call: TRBV29-1
d_call: TRBD2
j_call: TRBJ2-7

cdr3_aa: CASSLVGGLLYEQYF
cdr3_nt: TGTGCCAGCAGCTTAGTAGGCGGGTTACTCTACGAGCAGTACTTC
clone_size: .
v_call: TRBV11-2
d_call: .
j_call: TRBJ2-7

cdr3_aa: CAWRTRGGEKLFF
cdr3_nt: TGTGCCTGGAGAACCAGGGGCGGTGAAAAACTGTTTTTT
clone_size: .
v_call: TRBV30
d_call: .
j_call: TRBJ1-4

cdr3_aa: CASSLDGGSYGYTF
cdr3_nt: TGTGCCAGCAGCTTGGATGGGGGCTCCTATGGCTACACCTTC
clone_size: .
v_call: TRBV5-4
d_call: .
j_call: TRBJ1-2

cdr3_aa: CSVGWDINTDTQYF
cdr3_nt: TGCAGCGTTGGGTGGGATATAAACACAGATACGCAGTATTTT
clone_size: .
v_call: TRBV29-1
d_call: .
j_call: TRBJ2-3

cdr3_aa: CAGAGLGETQYF
cdr3_nt: TGTGCCGGGGCAGGGCTCGGGGAGACCCAGTACTTC
clone_size: few
v_call: TRBV7-2
d_call: .
j_call: TRBJ2-5

cdr3_aa: CASSLIGGPRDF
cdr3_nt: TGTGCCAGCAGCTTAATCGGTGGACCCAGGGACTTC
clone_size: few
v_call: TRBV5-5
d_call: .
j_call: TRBJ2-7

cdr3_aa: CASSLAGTGNSEAFF
cdr3_nt: TGTGCCAGCAGCTTAGCCGGGACAGGGAACTCTGAAGCTTTCTTT
clone_size: .
v_call: TRBV5-6
d_call: TRBD1
j_call: TRBJ1-1

cdr3_aa: CASSGQSYMGYTF
cdr3_nt: TGTGCCAGCAGTGGTCAATCCTATATGGGCTACACCTTC
clone_size: few
v_call: TRBV7-2
d_call: .
j_call: TRBJ1-2

cdr3_aa: CASTHRGRFTEAFF
cdr3_nt: TGTGCCAGTACCCACAGGGGGCGATTTACTGAAGCTTTCTTT
clone_size: many
v_call: TRBV19
d_call: TRBD1
j_call: TRBJ1-1

cdr3_aa: CASSLTSGPGNTQYF
cdr3_nt: TGTGCCAGCAGCTTGACTAGCGGTCCGGGGAATACGCAGTATTTT
clone_size: once
v_call: TRBV11-2
d_call: TRBD2
j_call: TRBJ2-3

cdr3_aa: CASSAGASNNEQFF
cdr3_nt: TGTGCCAGCAGCGCCGGGGCTAGCAACAATGAGCAGTTCTTC
clone_size: .
v_call: TRBV5-4
d_call: .
j_call: TRBJ2-1

cdr3_aa: CAWSVREFGNTIYF
cdr3_nt: TGTGCCTGGAGTGTCAGGGAATTTGGAAACACCATATATTTT
clone_size: once
v_call: TRBV30
d_call: .
j_call: TRBJ1-3

cdr3_aa: CAIMAVYNSPLHF
cdr3_nt: TGTGCCATCATGGCAGTGTATAATTCACCCCTCCACTTT
clone_size: .
v_call: TRBV10-3
d_call: .
j_call: TRBJ1-6

cdr3_aa: CASSLRGRGNQPQHF
cdr3_nt: TGTGCCAGCAGCTTGCGGGGTAGGGGCAATCAGCCCCAGCATTTT
clone_size: .
v_call: TRBV5-6
d_call: .
j_call: TRBJ1-5

cdr3_aa: CASSRTGVSAEAFF
cdr3_nt: TGCGCCAGCAGTCGAACAGGGGTGAGCGCTGAAGCTTTCTTT
clone_size: .
v_call: TRBV23-1
d_call: TRBD1
j_call: TRBJ1-1

cdr3_aa: CASSFRGGGANTEAFF
cdr3_nt: TGTGCCAGCAGCTTCCGGGGTGGGGGCGCGAACACTGAAGCTTTCTTT
clone_size: once
v_call: TRBV7-8
d_call: .
j_call: TRBJ1-1

cdr3_aa: CSVESSGANVLTF
cdr3_nt: TGCAGCGTTGAATCTTCTGGGGCCAACGTCCTGACTTTC
clone_size: few
v_call: TRBV29-1
d_call: .
j_call: TRBJ2-6

cdr3_aa: CASSTVPGTISYEQYF
cdr3_nt: TGTGCCAGCAGCACCGTACCCGGGACTATCTCCTACGAGCAGTACTTC
clone_size: .
v_call: TRBV5-6
d_call: TRBD2
j_call: TRBJ2-7

cdr3_aa: CASSPYTDTQYF
cdr3_nt: TGCGCCAGCAGCCCATACACAGATACGCAGTATTTT
clone_size: .
v_call: TRBV5-1
d_call: .
j_call: TRBJ2-3

cdr3_aa: CASSPGGQGGSPLHF
cdr3_nt: TGTGCCAGCTCGCCTGGGGGGCAGGGAGGATCACCCCTCCACTTT
clone_size: .
v_call: TRBV18
d_call: .
j_call: TRBJ1-6

cdr3_aa: CAWSAHHAKNIQYF
cdr3_nt: TGTGCCTGGAGTGCCCATCACGCCAAAAACATTCAGTACTTC
clone_size: few
v_call: TRBV30
d_call: .
j_call: TRBJ2-4

cdr3_aa: CASSLMPAGRDTIYF
cdr3_nt: TGTGCCAGCAGCTTGATGCCCGCAGGGAGGGACACCATATATTTT
clone_size: .
v_call: TRBV7-8
d_call: .
j_call: TRBJ1-3

cdr3_aa: CASSKSDSSYEQYF
cdr3_nt: TGCGCCAGCAGCAAATCGGACAGTTCCTACGAGCAGTACTTC
clone_size: .
v_call: TRBV5-1
d_call: .
j_call: TRBJ2-7

cdr3_aa: CASSDHQDTEAFF
cdr3_nt: TGTGCCAGCAGTGACCACCAGGACACTGAAGCTTTCTTT
clone_size: .
v_call: TRBV2
d_call: .
j_call: TRBJ1-1